The following is a T cell receptor (beta chain) sequence with its context. The sample belongs to a study of identical twins. This CDR3 has 16 residues. V shed 1 base, J shed 8 bases, and the junction held 8 bases outside the gene matches. Germline lookup yields CDR1 SGHTA and CDR2 FQGNSA. TCRdb re-called the 5' RACE reads with MiXCR, one entry per CDR3 protein. The sample yields 1.5 million to 2 million distinct CDR3 sequences, around 33% seen once. This sequence was found in a newborn girl in good health. The gene calls are TRBV7-2 and TRBJ1-6; 7 nucleotides match TRBD1. The specimen sequenced was cord blood. This chain's CDR3 is CASSLEGGGRYSPLHF. As DNA, the CDR3 is TGTGCCAGCAGCTTAGAAGGGGGCGGTCGGTATTCACCCCTCCACTTT.